The clone carrying this T cell receptor beta chain was seen repeatedly, ten times or more. Its antigen is as yet unknown. The data belong to a study of T-cell reconstitution after alpha-beta-depleted transplantation in children. Unique molecular identifiers tagged the TCRbeta library. MiXCR was run by TCRdb on the PCR reads, yielding one entry per CDR3 protein. The data hold under 750,000 distinct CDR3 sequences, with 23% observed a single time. Findings and caveats of the study: At around two months after transplant, the alpha-beta T cells were reportedly derived from several hundred expanded clones that came from non-depleted graft cells. At the one-year point after transplant, T-cell counts and TCRbeta diversity were found to come mostly from T cells that had been newly produced.

This CDR3 comprises 14 residues. Trimming left V 1 base short and J 5 bases short, with 12 bases between. The chain carries TRBV12-3 or TRBV12-4 and TRBJ2-7; tentative D call: TRBD2 (7 bases). The TCR originated in a boy less than two years old who had a stem cell transplant for acute myeloid leukemia, so the T cells may come from the graft donor. This material consisted of PBMCs, mostly from graft donor cells, taken 360 days after TCRalphabeta/CD19-depleted stem cell transplant. DNA for the CDR3: TGTGCCAGCAGTTTAGAGGGGGGGACCAACGAGCAGTACTTC. Its translation is CASSLEGGTNEQYF.